The 28 T cell receptor beta chains listed next were all sequenced from one sample in a study of CXCR3-negative and CXCR3-positive naive CD8 T cells (dated by TCRdb to about 2019). TCRdb records NextSeq 550 as the sequencer. The Human TCR Profiling Kit (MiLaboratory) was used to prepare UMI-labeled 5' RACE TRB cDNA libraries. TCRdb reprocessed the reads, so every CDR3 protein sequence counts as one entry and DNA is not shown. This sample's clone table shows 41,000 or so distinct CDR3 sequences. The ten largest clonotypes hold roughly 1.8% of the sample. Sequencing input: naive CXCR3- CD8+ T cells from blood. Explained via the paper, the cell subset or site label denotes: CD45RO-CCR7+CD27+CD95- naive CD8+ T cells lacking CXCR3 (TNR3-). Receptors originate from a human donor in good health. Some clones in this sample may be carry-over from other donors' samples.

The chain has TRBV29-1 and TRBJ2-1; the D gene TCRdb calls, TRBD1, cannot be checked with no DNA. The CDR3 length is 15 residues. Per germline, CDR1 SQVTM and CDR2 ANQGSEA. CDR3: CSVEAATGAYNEQFF.

The rearrangement links TRBV2 to TRBJ2-4. CDR1 is SNHLY, CDR2 FYNNEI, per germline. The CDR3 is 14 amino acids. The CDR3 sequence is CASILGYGGDIQYF.

This CDR3 is CSVGGSQGREQYF. V is TRBV29-1 and J is TRBJ2-7; the TCRdb call, TRBD1, lacks DNA for checking. The CDR3 runs 13 residues. Germline lookup yields CDR1 SQVTM and CDR2 ANQGSEA.

The genes are TRBV29-1 and TRBJ2-7; TCRdb lists TRBD2, though no DNA is available to test this call. This CDR3 is built from 16 residues. Germline V gives CDR1 SQVTM, CDR2 ANQGSEA. The CDR3 sequence is CSAGEAGNYSSYEQYF.

The genes are TRBV2 and TRBJ2-2; there is no DNA to check the TCRdb D call of TRBD1. Germline V lookup: CDR1 SNHLY, CDR2 FYNNEI. The CDR3 spans 16 residues. CDR3 protein: CASSEVGARGAGELFF. The full variable domain, with the rest looked up from reference TRBV2 and TRBJ2-2, is EPEVTQTPSHQVTQMGQEVILRCVPISNHLYFYWYRQILGQKVEFLVSFYNNEISEKSEIFDDQFSVERPDGSNFTLKIRSTKLEDSAMYFCASSEVGARGAGELFFGEGSRLTVL.

The rearrangement joins TRBV29-1 to TRBJ2-1; TCRdb returns TRBD2, unconfirmable since there is no DNA. In germline, CDR1 is SQVTM, CDR2 ANQGSEA. This CDR3 has 14 amino acids. The CDR3 loop reads CSFCNSVSYNEQFF.

This chain joins TRBV7-3 and TRBJ2-3. The CDR3 has 15 amino acids. CDR1 SGHTA and CDR2 FQGTGA come from the germline V gene. The CDR3 protein is CASSLSASSTDTQYF.

The chain has TRBV29-1 and TRBJ2-2; TCRdb's D call, TRBD1, is unchecked because there is no DNA. The CDR3 extends over 18 amino acids. Germline values: CDR1 SQVTM, CDR2 ANQGSEA. CDR3 sequence reads: CSVEEDWRAGGRPGELFF.

The chain uses TRBV29-1 and TRBJ2-1. Per germline, CDR1 SQVTM and CDR2 ANQGSEA. CDR3 size: 14 residues. CDR3 in amino acids: CSALTGSSYNEQFF.

The genes are TRBV4-3 and TRBJ2-1; with no DNA, the TCRdb D assignment of TRBD2 cannot be verified. Germline CDR1 reads LGHNA; CDR2 reads YSLEER. The CDR3 spans 15 residues. CDR3 residues: CASSQDSLAGGEQFF.

The chain is built from TRBV29-1 and TRBJ1-2. Germline lookup yields CDR1 SQVTM and CDR2 ANQGSEA. This CDR3 is built from 15 residues. This CDR3 reads CSVDSPQGRNYGYTF.

Judged by frequency, this clonotype is medium-sized. This chain joins TRBV6-5 and TRBJ2-7. The CDR3 runs 13 residues. The germline CDR1 and CDR2 sequences are MNHEY and SVGAGI. CDR3 loop: CASSYTPFGEQYF.

This chain connects TRBV28 to TRBJ1-1. This CDR3 region has 12 residues. Germline V gene sequence: CDR1 MDHEN, CDR2 SYDVKM. The CDR3 loop is CASREDHTEAFF.

The rearrangement links TRBV3-1 to TRBJ2-4; TCRdb gives TRBD2 as the D gene, but with no DNA this cannot be confirmed. This CDR3 comprises 14 residues. Per germline, CDR1 LGHDT and CDR2 YNNKEL (reference sequence). The CDR3 loop reads CASSQTRGGEFQYF.

The chain employs TRBV6-5 and TRBJ2-7; the TRBD1 assignment by TCRdb is unverifiable without DNA. CDR1 MNHEY and CDR2 SVGAGI come from the germline V gene. CDR3 length: 15 residues. The CDR3 loop is CASGYSGQGAYEQYF.

The gene calls are TRBV27 and TRBJ2-1; TCRdb's assignment of TRBD1 cannot be checked, as there is no DNA. The germline CDR1 and CDR2 sequences are MNHEY and SMNVEV (reference sequence). There are 13 residues in the CDR3. The CDR3 reads CASRISGGNEQLF.

The genes are TRBV29-1 and TRBJ2-7; the D call from TCRdb, TRBD1, cannot be confirmed without DNA. The V gene's germline CDR1 is SQVTM and CDR2 ANQGSEA. The CDR3 sequence is 13 residues long. The CDR3 sequence is CSAIPPPGNEQYF.

The V gene is TRBV5-6, the J gene TRBJ1-2; TCRdb indicates TRBD1, and absent DNA this call remains unverified. Germline CDR1 reads SGHDT; CDR2 reads YYEEEE. CDR3 size: 14 residues. The CDR3 region is CASSVLQGIYGYTF.

The V call is TRBV29-1, the J call TRBJ2-2; without DNA, the TCRdb call of TRBD2 cannot be checked. CDR3 length: 13 amino acids. Germline V gives CDR1 SQVTM, CDR2 ANQGSEA. The CDR3 loop is CSGLAGNTGELFF.

The chain joins TRBV7-9 to TRBJ2-7; the D call from TCRdb, TRBD1, cannot be confirmed without DNA. The CDR3 sequence is 16 residues long. CDR1 is SEHNR, CDR2 FQNEAQ, per germline (reference sequence). The CDR3 loop reads CASSFSVGGTDYEQYF.

V and J are TRBV7-3 and TRBJ2-3; absent DNA, TCRdb's TRBD2 call cannot be checked. The germline V gene has CDR1 SGHTA and CDR2 FQGTGA. The length of the CDR3 is 15 residues. The CDR3 reads CASSPLRGVSDTQYF.

The rearrangement links TRBV20-1 to TRBJ2-3; the TRBD2 assignment by TCRdb is unverifiable without DNA. Germline V CDR1 and CDR2: DFQATT, SNEGSKA (reference sequence). CDR3 length: 16 amino acids. Here the CDR3 reads CSARDQRGAGIDTQYF.

The V and J genes are TRBV29-1 and TRBJ2-7; the TCRdb D gene call, TRBD1, has no DNA to confirm it. CDR1 is SQVTM, CDR2 ANQGSEA, per germline. This CDR3 has 13 amino acids. CDR3: CSVRGGTLYEQYF.

This chain links TRBV19 with TRBJ2-3. CDR3 size: 15 residues. Per germline, CDR1 LNHDA and CDR2 SQIVND (reference sequence). CDR3 amino acids: CACTIEALQTDTQYF.

This chain connects TRBV19 to TRBJ1-1; TCRdb's D call of TRBD1 is untestable without DNA. In germline, CDR1 is LNHDA, CDR2 SQIVND (reference sequence). The CDR3 runs to 13 residues. The CDR3 protein is CASSISGYTEAFF.

The rearrangement uses TRBV6-4 and TRBJ2-3; with no DNA, the TCRdb D assignment of TRBD1 cannot be verified. This CDR3 spans 13 amino acids. Germline loops: CDR1 MRHNA, CDR2 SNTAGT. The CDR3 loop reads CATSGDSTDTQYF.

The V and J genes are TRBV29-1 and TRBJ2-1. Germline lookup yields CDR1 SQVTM and CDR2 ANQGSEA. The CDR3 totals 12 residues. The CDR3 region is CSVDGRYNEQFF.

This chain connects TRBV7-2 to TRBJ1-1; the TCRdb call, TRBD1, lacks DNA for checking. This CDR3 spans 13 amino acids. CDR1 and CDR2 (germline): SGHTA, FQGNSA. This CDR3 is CASTPTGNTEAFF.